A selection of T cell receptor beta chains follows, all from one sample in a study of blood T cell repertoires in COVID-19. Profiling relied on immunoSEQ multiplex PCR, and the TCRdb table lists in-frame clones only, not all of them. The sample lists 180,000 or so clones, approximately 86% occurring once. What was sequenced was peripheral blood. The receptors were gathered from a man aged 18 to 29 with acute or convalescent COVID-19. The CDR3 runs from the conserved cysteine through the conserved F or W. D genes are given only for firm matches. Not all rows give a size; the values are once, few, many and, for expanded clones, a class.

TRBJ1-1 NA TRBV6-5 NA CASRPPGVPRAFF TGTGCCAGCAGACCCCCGGGAGTCCCCCGGGCTTTCTTT
TRBJ2-1 TRBD1 TRBV6-2/TRBV6-3 NA CASSQDRVKYNEQFF TGTGCCAGCAGCCAGGACAGGGTGAAGTACAATGAGCAGTTCTTC
TRBJ2-1 NA TRBV5-4 NA CASSTPTELNEQFF TGTGCCAGCAGCACTCCGACAGAGCTCAATGAGCAGTTCTTC
TRBJ2-1 NA TRBV7-3 once CASSLDGGAPLGRNEQFF TGTGCCAGCAGCTTAGATGGGGGGGCCCCCTTAGGGCGAAATGAGCAGTTCTTC
TRBJ1-1 NA TRBV29-1 NA CSVEGFQTRGSNTEAFF TGCAGCGTTGAAGGTTTTCAGACCCGCGGGTCGAACACTGAAGCTTTCTTT
TRBJ2-1 TRBD2 TRBV24-1 NA CATSGGGGQWEQFF TGTGCCACCAGTGGTGGGGGGGGTCAATGGGAGCAGTTCTTC
TRBJ2-1 NA TRBV7-9 NA CASSPPRETEQFF TGTGCCAGCAGCCCTCCCAGGGAAACTGAGCAGTTCTTC
TRBJ1-6 NA TRBV5-1 NA CASSLAGLSSYNSPLHF TGCGCCAGCAGCTTGGCGGGGTTAAGCTCCTATAATTCACCCCTCCACTTT
TRBJ1-2 TRBD1 TRBV12-3/TRBV12-4 NA CASSVGQSYGYTF TGTGCCAGCAGTGTGGGACAGAGCTATGGCTACACCTTC
TRBJ1-2 TRBD1 TRBV28 NA CASSPTGTGRGYTF TGTGCCAGCAGTCCGACCGGGACAGGGAGAGGCTACACCTTC
TRBJ2-1 TRBD2 TRBV30 NA CAWSPGLVVNEQFF TGTGCCTGGAGCCCCGGACTAGTAGTAAATGAGCAGTTCTTC
TRBJ1-4 TRBD1 TRBV28 NA CASRDGQGRKLFF TGTGCCAGCAGAGATGGACAGGGGAGAAAACTGTTTTTT
TRBJ1-1 NA TRBV5-6 NA CASSSLNLRAFF TGTGCCAGCAGCTCCCTGAATCTCAGAGCTTTCTTT
TRBJ2-5 TRBD1 TRBV27 NA CASSLFFTGVETQYF TGTGCCAGCAGTTTATTCTTTACAGGGGTAGAGACCCAGTACTTC
TRBJ1-6 NA TRBV5-3 NA CARTQASSYNSPLHF TGTGCCAGAACCCAGGCAAGCTCCTATAATTCACCCCTCCACTTT
TRBJ1-6 NA TRBV5-6 NA CASSLVGQGLNSPLHF TGTGCCAGCAGCTTGGTCGGGCAGGGGCTTAACTCACCCCTCCACTTT
TRBJ1-5 NA TRBV5-6 NA CASSLASGNQPQHF TGTGCCAGCAGCTTGGCGTCAGGGAATCAGCCCCAGCATTTT
TRBJ2-1 TRBD1 TRBV5-1 NA CASSPTYRGLDNEQFF TGCGCCAGCAGCCCTACATACAGGGGTTTGGACAATGAGCAGTTCTTC
TRBJ1-2 TRBD1 TRBV10-2 few CASRDRDYGYTF TGCGCCAGCAGAGACAGGGACTATGGCTACACCTTC
TRBJ1-1 TRBD1 TRBV5-1 few CASSLVTGTGGTEAFF TGCGCCAGCAGCTTGGTCACCGGGACAGGGGGCACTGAAGCTTTCTTT
TRBJ1-1 NA TRBV29-1 NA CSVVGGRPEAFF TGCAGCGTTGTCGGCGGTAGGCCTGAAGCTTTCTTT
TRBJ2-1 TRBD1 TRBV28 NA CASSGTGTGINEQFF TGTGCCAGCAGTGGTACCGGGACAGGGATTAATGAGCAGTTCTTC
TRBJ1-2 TRBD1 TRBV19 NA CASLPDRFRDNYGYTF TGTGCCAGCCTCCCGGACAGGTTTCGCGATAATTATGGCTACACCTTC
TRBJ2-1 NA TRBV6-5 NA CASSNSNSYNEQFF TGTGCCAGCAGTAACTCCAACTCCTACAATGAGCAGTTCTTC
TRBJ2-1 TRBD1 TRBV6-5 NA CASSYSGQGPEQFF TGTGCCAGCAGTTACTCCGGACAGGGGCCCGAGCAGTTCTTC
TRBJ2-5 TRBD2 TRBV10-3 NA CAISESAGEETQYF TGTGCCATCAGTGAGAGTGCGGGGGAAGAGACCCAGTACTTC
TRBJ1-2 TRBD1 TRBV18 NA CASSPRDSHNYGYTF TGTGCCAGCTCTCCCCGGGACAGCCATAACTATGGCTACACCTTC
TRBJ1-1 NA TRBV6-5 few CASSSDRLNTEAFF TGTGCCAGCAGTTCAGACAGACTGAACACTGAAGCTTTCTTT
TRBJ2-1 NA TRBV6-6 NA CASIALSLFGDEQFF TGTGCCAGCATCGCCCTCTCCCTATTCGGTGATGAGCAGTTCTTC
TRBJ2-5 NA TRBV5-4 once CASSLPRGGETQYF TGTGCCAGCAGCTTGCCTAGGGGGGGAGAGACCCAGTACTTC
TRBJ2-3 TRBD1 TRBV2 NA CASSGRRGQKDTQYF TGTGCCAGCAGTGGCCGCAGGGGGCAAAAAGATACGCAGTATTTT
TRBJ2-7 TRBD1 TRBV29-1 few CSVRSVGTVLSEQYF TGCAGCGTTCGATCGGTCGGGACAGTTTTGTCCGAGCAGTACTTC
TRBJ1-3 NA TRBV9 NA CASSPRQVGSGNTIYF TGTGCCAGCAGCCCAAGACAGGTGGGCTCTGGAAACACCATATATTTT
TRBJ1-5 TRBD1 TRBV6-1 once CASSDGTGSQPQHF TGTGCCAGCAGTGATGGGACAGGGAGTCAGCCCCAGCATTTT
TRBJ1-2 NA TRBV7-8 NA CASSFHGNYGYTF TGTGCCAGCAGCTTCCACGGGAACTATGGCTACACCTTC
TRBJ2-7 TRBD1 TRBV11-2 NA CASSTNRGRVDEQYF TGTGCCAGCAGCACCAACAGGGGGCGCGTCGACGAGCAGTACTTC
TRBJ1-1 TRBD1 TRBV3-1/TRBV3-2 NA CASSLRDRGAAFF TGTGCCAGCAGCCTCCGGGACAGGGGAGCAGCTTTCTTT
TRBJ2-5 NA TRBV29-1 NA CSVGSSVVDF TGCAGCGTTGGATCATCGGTCGTGGACTTC
TRBJ1-1 NA TRBV5-1 few CASSLGEALNTEAFF TGCGCCAGCAGCTTGGGGGAGGCCCTGAACACTGAAGCTTTCTTT
TRBJ2-1 TRBD1 TRBV5-1 NA CASSRMTGGRNEQFF TGCGCCAGCAGCAGAATGACAGGGGGTCGGAATGAGCAGTTCTTC
TRBJ1-1 TRBD1 TRBV29-1 NA CSVFDRGETEAFF TGCAGCGTCTTCGACAGGGGGGAGACTGAAGCTTTCTTT
TRBJ2-1 NA TRBV5-1 NA CASSSTTAYNEQFF TGCGCCAGCAGCTCCACGACAGCCTACAATGAGCAGTTCTTC
TRBJ1-1 NA TRBV6-5 NA CASSRKGSSAFF TGTGCCAGCAGTCGTAAGGGGTCTTCGGCTTTCTTT
TRBJ2-5 TRBD1 TRBV6-5 NA CASSHGTGRETQYF TGTGCCAGCAGCCACGGGACAGGGAGAGAGACCCAGTACTTC
TRBJ2-3 TRBD2 TRBV5-1 few CASSLGLAGSSTDTQYF TGCGCCAGCAGCTTGGGCCTAGCGGGATCTAGCACAGATACGCAGTATTTT
TRBJ2-1 TRBD1 TRBV30 NA CAWSLGTGGYNEQFF TGTGCCTGGAGCCTTGGGACAGGGGGCTACAATGAGCAGTTCTTC
TRBJ1-2 TRBD1 TRBV6-5 NA CASSYQGAPYGYTF TGTGCCAGCAGTTACCAGGGGGCCCCCTATGGCTACACCTTC
TRBJ1-6 NA TRBV18 once CASSPDVGGAASPLHF TGTGCCAGCTCACCCGACGTGGGGGGGGCTGCTTCACCCCTCCACTTT
TRBJ1-2 NA TRBV7-2 NA CASSSGHELLYGYTF TGTGCCAGCAGCTCGGGACACGAATTACTGTATGGCTACACCTTC
TRBJ1-6 NA TRBV2 NA CASSSRSTPLHF TGTGCCAGCAGCTCGAGGAGTACACCCCTCCACTTT